This entry lists 18 T cell receptor beta chains sequenced from one sample in a study of blood T cell repertoires in COVID-19. Profiled with immunoSEQ multiplex PCR; TCRdb holds only in-frame clones, not every one. The table lists 300,000 to 350,000 clones, roughly 90% of them singletons. The source material was PBMCs or T cells enriched from blood (not recorded which). The receptors here all came from a woman between 18 and 29 years old who had recovered from COVID-19.

The chain links TRBV6-2 or TRBV6-3 to TRBJ2-5; 9 nucleotides align to TRBD2. V lost 6 bases and J lost 5; bases outside the gene matches: 10. The CDR3 runs to 15 residues. The germline CDR1 and CDR2 sequences are MNHEY and SVGEGT. CDR3 bases: TGTGCCAGCAGCACCGGACTAGCGTCCCGTGAGACCCAGTACTTC. Protein product: CASSTGLASRETQYF.

The chain carries TRBV11-3 and TRBJ2-1; the D is unclear. The CDR3 runs to 12 residues. The germline V and J ends were trimmed by 4 bases and 5 bases, with 6 bases remaining between them. CDR1 SGHNT and CDR2 YENEEA come from the germline V gene. The CDR3 sequence is CASSSQNNEQFF. Here the CDR3 DNA reads TGTGCCAGCAGCTCACAAAACAATGAGCAGTTCTTC.

This CDR3 reads CASSFLQGNTEAFF. In DNA form, the CDR3 reads TGTGCCAGCAGTTTTTTACAGGGCAACACTGAAGCTTTCTTT. The rearrangement joins TRBV27 to TRBJ1-1, with D possibly being TRBD1 (6 bases). This CDR3 has 14 residues. Germline values: CDR1 MNHEY, CDR2 SMNVEV (reference sequence). The V end lost 3 bases, the J end lost 2 bases, and 10 bases lay between the germline ends.

This clone was recorded only once. This chain joins TRBV28 and TRBJ1-5, with D tentatively TRBD1 (5 bases). The CDR3 runs to 15 residues. Germline V lookup: CDR1 MDHEN, CDR2 SYDVKM. The V gene lost 8 bases and the J gene lost 2 bases, with 16 bases spanning the gap. CDR3 nucleotide sequence: TGTGCCAGCGGGGCCAGCCAGGCACGCAATCAGCCCCAGCATTTT. Translation gives CASGASQARNQPQHF.

The chain recombines TRBV6-5 with TRBJ2-7, with D possibly being TRBD1 (6 bases). V was clipped by 5 bases and J by 5 bases, with 16 bases between them. This CDR3 comprises 14 residues. CDR1 and CDR2 (germline): MNHEY, SVGAGI. For the CDR3, the DNA is TGTGCCAGCAGTCGGACCGGGACAAATAACGAGCAGTACTTC. Translated, it gives CASSRTGTNNEQYF.

The V and J genes are TRBV9 and TRBJ2-1; TRBD2 matches at 12 bases. CDR1 is SGDLS, CDR2 YYNGEE, per germline. V lost 2 bases and J lost 4; bases outside the gene matches: 7. CDR3 length: 17 residues. The CDR3 sequence is CASSVELAGGKYNEQFF. CDR3 sequence (DNA): TGTGCCAGCAGCGTGGAACTAGCGGGAGGAAAATACAATGAGCAGTTCTTC.

The V call is TRBV4-2, the J call TRBJ1-5; D perhaps matches TRBD1 (6 bases). This CDR3 is 16 amino acids long. Per the germline V gene, CDR1 is LGHNA and CDR2 is YNFKEQ. V was trimmed by 0 bases and J by 9 bases, leaving 18 bases between them. The CDR3 here is CASSQDGGGRSWPQHF. CDR3 in DNA: TGTGCCAGCAGCCAAGATGGCGGGGGGCGGTCATGGCCCCAGCATTTT.

The V gene is TRBV11-3, the J gene TRBJ2-7; D remains ambiguous. CDR3 length: 13 residues. V lost 2 bases and J lost 9, with 14 bases in between. CDR1 is SGHNT, CDR2 YENEEA, per germline. DNA of the CDR3: TGTGCCAGCAGCTTACACATCGGAGTCAGGCAGTACTTC. Protein product: CASSLHIGVRQYF. Complete variable domain (other parts from reference TRBV11-3 and TRBJ2-7): EAGVVQSPRYKIIEKKQPVAFWCNPISGHNTLYWYLQNLGQGPELLIRYENEEAVDDSQLPKDRFSAERLKGVDSTLKIQPAELGDSAVYLCASSLHIGVRQYFGPGTRLTVT.

This rearrangement joins TRBV19 to TRBJ1-4; a weak D match, TRBD1 (6 bases). Trimming stripped 0 bases from V and 6 bases from J, with 8 bases between. CDR1 and CDR2 from the germline V gene are LNHDA and SQIVND (reference sequence). This CDR3 comprises 14 residues. The CDR3 coding sequence is TGTGCCAGTAGTATAGATCGGACAGATGAAAAACTGTTTTTT. Its translation: CASSIDRTDEKLFF. Together with reference TRBV19 and TRBJ1-4, the CDR3 gives the full variable domain: DGGITQSPKYLFRKEGQNVTLSCEQNLNHDAMYWYRQDPGQGLRLIYYSQIVNDFQKGDIAEGYSVSREKKESFPLTVTSAQKNPTAFYLCASSIDRTDEKLFFGSGTQLSVL.

This rearrangement joins TRBV11-2 to TRBJ2-7; D perhaps matches TRBD2 (6 bases). CDR1 is SGHAT and CDR2 is FQNNGV in the germline V gene. The CDR3 contains 19 residues. V was trimmed by 5 bases and J by 9 bases, leaving 35 bases between them. The CDR3 nucleotides read TGTGCCAGCAGCGCACACTCCCGGGACTTCTCGGTGCCTGCCGGGGGGCAGTACTTC. Protein: CASSAHSRDFSVPAGGQYF.

This clone was seen a single time. This chain uses TRBV11-2 with TRBJ2-3, with 7 nucleotides matching TRBD2. Trimming at V came to 5 bases and at J to 4 bases, leaving 12 bases not matched to a gene. The length of the CDR3 is 16 residues. Germline V gives CDR1 SGHAT, CDR2 FQNNGV. The CDR3 here is CASSQRRASGADTQYF. CDR3 nucleotide sequence: TGTGCCAGCAGCCAACGACGTGCTAGCGGCGCAGATACGCAGTATTTT.

The chain couples TRBV7-8 to TRBJ2-1, with no clear D. CDR3 length equals 15 residues. Between the trimmed V and J ends, which lost 1 base and 7 bases, there was a span of 14 bases. The V gene's germline CDR1 is SGHVS and CDR2 FQNEAQ. Written as DNA, the CDR3 is TGTGCCAGCAGCTTAGATAGAGTGAACGGTAATGAGCAGTTCTTC. As protein: CASSLDRVNGNEQFF.

J is TRBJ2-6 and V is TRBV27; possible D gene TRBD1, 6 bases. Trimming removed 6 bases from V and 2 bases from J, with 14 bases in between. The CDR3 totals 16 residues. Germline lookup yields CDR1 MNHEY and CDR2 SMNVEV (reference sequence). The CDR3 DNA sequence: TGTGCCAGCAGCACTATGAGGGGGACTGGGGCCAACGTCCTGACTTTC. This encodes CASSTMRGTGANVLTF.

The rearrangement uses TRBV18 and TRBJ2-7; a weak D match, TRBD1 (6 bases). V shed 2 bases and J shed 5 bases, with 16 bases lying between them. In germline, CDR1 is KGHSH, CDR2 LQKENI. The CDR3 is made up of 15 amino acids. CDR3 protein: CASSPNRESVHEQYF. CDR3 DNA: TGTGCCAGCTCACCAAACAGGGAATCTGTCCACGAGCAGTACTTC.

V and J are TRBV7-9 and TRBJ1-2, with 12 bases that match TRBD1. V shed 3 bases and J 4 bases; nucleotides not matched to a gene: 6. Germline loops: CDR1 SEHNR, CDR2 FQNEAQ (reference sequence). The CDR3 contains 16 residues. Written as DNA, the CDR3 is TGTGCCAGCAGCTTCGGCGGGACAGGGGGCTTCTATGGCTACACCTTC. Its translation: CASSFGGTGGFYGYTF.

This chain joins TRBV28 and TRBJ1-4, with TRBD1 as a possible D gene (6 bases). CDR3 length: 17 residues. In germline, CDR1 is MDHEN, CDR2 SYDVKM. Trimming shortened V by 8 bases and J by 0 bases, and 19 bases separated the two germline ends. The chain's CDR3 is CASRAASGVATNEKLFF. The CDR3 DNA is TGTGCCAGCCGGGCAGCCTCAGGGGTTGCAACTAATGAAAAACTGTTTTTT.

This clone was seen a single time. CDR3 nucleotide sequence: TGTGCCAGCGAGTTGCAGGGGGCCTACGAGCAGTACTTC. Translation: CASELQGAYEQYF. The chain is built from TRBV3-1 (or the pseudogene TRBV3-2) and TRBJ2-7; TRBD1 matches at 7 bases. With 8 bases clipped from V and 2 bases from J, the junction kept 6 bases outside the gene matches. The CDR3 spans 13 residues. Germline V gene lookup returns CDR1 LGHDT and CDR2 YNNKEL (reference sequence).

This clone was recorded at least ten times. The chain uses TRBV6-5 and TRBJ1-5, with D perhaps matching TRBD1 (6 bases). V dropped 6 bases and J dropped 4 bases, with 16 bases sitting between them. In germline, CDR1 is MNHEY, CDR2 SVGAGI. The CDR3 length is 15 residues. The CDR3 region has the DNA TGTGCCAGCAGGTCACTACAGGGTGGGAATCAGCCCCAGCATTTT. Translating it yields CASRSLQGGNQPQHF.